This passage covers 23 T cell receptor beta chains from one sample sequenced in a study of post-analysis software for immune sequencing data. Regarding the study as a whole: Four or five TRBV segments (TRBV5-6, TRBV5-1 and TRBV20-1 among them) occurred more frequently in patients than in controls.

Their target antigens are unknown. Unique molecular identifiers were carried by the TCR beta cDNA libraries. Using its own MiXCR run on the PCR reads, TCRdb lists one record per CDR3 protein. The data hold about 760,000 distinct CDR3 sequences, with 25% to 30% observed a single time. Sample: blood. The receptors derive from a girl aged 5-17 years with multiple sclerosis.

This clonotype was picked up a small number of times. The rearrangement links TRBV15 to TRBJ2-1; tentatively, D is TRBD2 (5 bases). Germline V lookup: CDR1 LNHNV, CDR2 YYDKDF (reference sequence). V lost 6 bases, J lost 8 bases, and 14 bases lay in between. The CDR3 contains 13 residues. Here the CDR3 DNA reads TGTGCCACCAGGTGGGCCCTCGGGGATGAGCAGTTCTTC. Its protein product is CATRWALGDEQFF.

The CDR3, as DNA: TGCGCCAGCAGCCGTGAGACAGGGCCTCCTAACTACGAGCAGTACTTC. As protein: CASSRETGPPNYEQYF. The rearrangement uses TRBV5-1 and TRBJ2-7, with TRBD1 matching 7 bases. V was clipped by 4 bases and J by 3 bases; unmatched bases: 13. This CDR3 has 16 amino acids. Germline-derived CDR1 and CDR2 are SGHRS and YFSETQ. The whole variable domain, filled in from reference TRBV5-1 and TRBJ2-7, reads KAGVTQTPRYLIKTRGQQVTLSCSPISGHRSVSWYQQTPGQGLQFLFEYFSETQRNKGNFPGRFSGRQFSNSRSEMNVSTLELGDSALYLCASSRETGPPNYEQYFGPGTRLTVT.

The chain uses TRBV20-1 and TRBJ2-1; D is ambiguous. Trimming shortened V by 1 base and J by 4 bases, and 11 bases separated the two germline ends. The germline V gene encodes CDR1 DFQATT and CDR2 SNEGSKA (reference sequence). The CDR3 contains 14 residues. The CDR3 DNA is TGCAGTGCTAGAGGTGGTAGCCCGTACAATGAGCAGTTCTTC. Encoded protein: CSARGGSPYNEQFF.

The chain carries TRBV2 and TRBJ1-1, with D tentatively TRBD1 (5 bases). Looked up from germline, CDR1 is SNHLY and CDR2 is FYNNEI. Trimming stripped 1 base from V and 4 bases from J, with 13 bases between. The CDR3 spans 15 residues. This CDR3 reads CASSEVFRGCTEAFF. For the CDR3, the DNA is TGTGCCAGCAGTGAAGTGTTCCGGGGGTGCACTGAAGCTTTCTTT.

Only one count was recorded for this clonotype. This CDR3 is missing its conserved last phenylalanine or tryptophan, likely due to a read error. V and J are TRBV6-5 and TRBJ2-4, with 13 bases fitting TRBD2. The DNA end lines up better with TRBJ2-7; the J call may be wrong. Germline CDR1 is MNHEY and CDR2 is SVGAGI. This CDR3 contains 16 residues. Here the CDR3 DNA reads TGTGCCAGCAGTTACTCGCGGACTAGCGGGAGCTACGAGCAGTACTGC. It codes for CASSYSRTSGSYEQYC.

The V call is TRBV4-1, the J call TRBJ2-1; D call uncertain. V was trimmed by 1 base and J by 8 bases, leaving 12 bases between them. CDR1 MGHRA and CDR2 YSYEKL come from the germline V gene. The CDR3 covers 14 residues. The CDR3 reads CASSQGSAMDEQFF. In DNA, the CDR3 is TGCGCCAGCAGCCAAGGGTCGGCCATGGATGAGCAGTTCTTC.

This clonotype was detected only a few times. The chain recombines TRBV20-1 with TRBJ2-7; 7 positions agree with TRBD1. From germline, CDR1 is DFQATT and CDR2 SNEGSKA (reference sequence). V shed 3 bases and J 4 bases; nucleotides not matched to a gene: 9. The CDR3 totals 14 residues. This CDR3 is CSARAAGTEYEQYF. The CDR3 bases are TGCAGTGCTAGGGCGGCCGGGACAGAGTACGAGCAGTACTTC.

This clonotype was counted between two and nine times. The genes are TRBV20-1 and TRBJ2-3; 11 bases match TRBD2. Germline V CDR1 and CDR2: DFQATT, SNEGSKA (reference sequence). CDR3 length: 16 amino acids. With V trimmed by 6 bases and J by 4 bases, 12 bases remained unmatched. The CDR3 loop is CSALTPLAGDADTQYF. The CDR3 coding sequence is TGCAGTGCCCTGACCCCACTAGCGGGAGACGCAGATACGCAGTATTTT.

This clonotype has a handful of counts. The chain links TRBV29-1 to TRBJ2-5; no firm D call. Trimming shortened V by 3 bases and J by 4 bases, and 9 bases separated the two germline ends. This CDR3 is built from 12 residues. Looked up from germline, CDR1 is SQVTM and CDR2 is ANQGSEA. Here the CDR3 DNA reads TGCAGCGTTGATATTGGTCCAGAGACCCAGTACTTC. Its protein is CSVDIGPETQYF.

In its sample, this clonotype was seen many times. The rearrangement uses TRBV6-1 and TRBJ2-1; perhaps TRBD2 as D (5 bases). The germline V gene encodes CDR1 MNHNS and CDR2 SASEGT. Between the trimmed V and J ends, which lost 3 bases and 9 bases, there was a span of 9 bases. CDR3 length equals 12 residues. CDR3 nucleotide sequence: TGTGCCAGCAGTGACCGCGCGGGTGAGCAGTTCTTC. Its protein product is CASSDRAGEQFF.

The chain joins TRBV29-1 to TRBJ2-1, with TRBD2 matching 13 bases. The CDR3 runs to 13 residues. CDR1 and CDR2 from the germline V gene are SQVTM and ANQGSEA. J gave up 7 bases and V 8 bases, and 5 bases lay outside the gene matches. Here the CDR3 reads CSFRTSGRNEQFF. CDR3 DNA sequence: TGCAGCTTTAGGACTAGCGGGAGAAATGAGCAGTTCTTC.

Only a few counts were recorded for this clonotype. This chain connects TRBV7-2 to TRBJ2-7; possibly TRBD2 for D (6 bases). Between the trimmed V and J ends, which lost 0 bases and 6 bases, there was a span of 9 bases. The CDR3 has 13 amino acids. CDR1 is SGHTA, CDR2 FQGNSA, per germline. CDR3 region: CASSLALGGEQYF. The CDR3 nucleotides are TGTGCCAGCAGCTTAGCGCTGGGGGGCGAGCAGTACTTC.

The chain combines TRBV6-5 with TRBJ1-2; D not resolved. The CDR3 runs 14 residues. The V end was cut by 2 bases, the J end by 0 bases, with 7 bases between. The germline gives CDR1 MNHEY, CDR2 SVGAGI. The CDR3 coding sequence is TGTGCCAGCAGTTACGACAACACTAACTATGGCTACACCTTC. This translates into CASSYDNTNYGYTF.

In this sample, this clonotype turned up a few times. This rearrangement joins TRBV10-3 to TRBJ2-5; 8 bases map to TRBD1. Trimming took 3 bases from V and 5 from J; bases not matched to a gene: 2. Germline V gene data show CDR1 as ENHRY and CDR2 as SYGVKD. This CDR3 is 13 amino acids long. The CDR3 bases are TGTGCCATCAGTGATAGGGACAGGGAGACCCAGTACTTC. Translating gives CAISDRDRETQYF.

The V and J genes are TRBV6-2 or TRBV6-3 and TRBJ1-5; perhaps TRBD1 as D (6 bases). With 7 bases removed from V and 4 bases from J, the gap between germline ends came to 17 bases. Germline CDR1 reads MNHEY; CDR2 reads SVGEGT. This CDR3 spans 15 amino acids. CDR3 in amino acids: CASTEGRGSNQPQHF. The DNA of the CDR3 is TGTGCCAGCACCGAGGGGAGGGGGAGTAATCAGCCCCAGCATTTT.

To note about this clonotype: It is likely a read error, because the conserved phenylalanine at the end of the CDR3 is missing. The CDR3 spells CASSIGAGTDTQYL. The DNA for the CDR3 is TGTGCCAGTAGTATTGGAGCGGGAACAGATACGCAGTATTTG. This chain uses TRBV19 with TRBJ2-3, with 7 bases aligning to TRBD2. This CDR3 region has 14 residues. Germline CDR1 reads LNHDA; CDR2 reads SQIVND (reference sequence). Germline trimming cut 3 bases from V and 3 bases from J; bases unmatched to any gene: 3.

The chain uses TRBV9 and TRBJ2-1; tentatively, D is TRBD2 (5 bases). This CDR3 region has 15 residues. V was pared by 1 base and J by 5 bases, with 13 bases between. Germline V gene lookup returns CDR1 SGDLS and CDR2 YYNGEE. The CDR3 is CASSVLRLADNEQFF. The CDR3 DNA reads TGTGCCAGCAGCGTATTGCGCCTAGCAGACAATGAGCAGTTCTTC.

This chain connects TRBV28 to TRBJ1-1, with D perhaps matching TRBD1 (6 bases). The germline V and J ends were trimmed by 7 bases and 0 bases, with 18 bases remaining between them. The CDR3 length is 16 residues. The V gene's germline CDR1 is MDHEN and CDR2 SYDVKM. DNA for the CDR3: TGTGCCAGCACCCCGAGGGGGGGGTCCATGAACACTGAAGCTTTCTTT. Translating it yields CASTPRGGSMNTEAFF.

The table lists this clonotype with a few counts. The chain joins TRBV5-1 to TRBJ2-3; D might be TRBD1 or TRBD2, each matching 5 bases. Trimming shortened V by 4 bases and J by 2 bases, and 14 bases separated the two germline ends. Looked up from germline, CDR1 is SGHRS and CDR2 is YFSETQ. The CDR3 runs to 15 residues. The CDR3 loop reads CASSPTPGATDTQYF. The CDR3 DNA follows: TGCGCCAGCAGCCCAACCCCCGGGGCCACAGATACGCAGTATTTT. Combining the CDR3 with reference TRBV5-1 and TRBJ2-3 gives the whole variable domain KAGVTQTPRYLIKTRGQQVTLSCSPISGHRSVSWYQQTPGQGLQFLFEYFSETQRNKGNFPGRFSGRQFSNSRSEMNVSTLELGDSALYLCASSPTPGATDTQYFGPGTRLTVL.

This clonotype was seen more than once but under ten times. The chain uses TRBV29-1 and TRBJ2-4, with unresolved D. The last part of the DNA fits TRBJ2-7 better; the J call may be wrong. This CDR3 has 13 residues. CDR1 and CDR2 (germline): SQVTM, ANQGSEA. The DNA for the CDR3 is TGCAGCGTTGAAGTGGGTATTAGGGACGAGCAGTACTTC. Translated, it gives CSVEVGIRDEQYF.

In this sample, this clonotype turned up a few times. V and J are TRBV7-2 and TRBJ1-4; no clear D. The CDR3 totals 14 residues. Between the trimmed V and J ends, which lost 3 bases and 8 bases, there was a span of 13 bases. Germline V gene data show CDR1 as SGHTA and CDR2 as FQGNSA. CDR3 nucleotides: TGTGCCAGCAGCTTCGACCGGACGGGGGAAAAACTGTTTTTT. As protein: CASSFDRTGEKLFF.

The rearrangement links TRBV7-9 to TRBJ2-7; D is unresolved. V was shortened by 2 bases and J by 7 bases, with 21 bases between the two germline ends. This CDR3 region has 16 residues. Germline V gene sequence: CDR1 SEHNR, CDR2 FQNEAQ (reference sequence). The CDR3 region is CASSLTASDHYNEQYF. For the CDR3, the DNA is TGTGCCAGCAGCTTAACCGCGTCTGACCATTACAATGAGCAGTACTTC. Complete variable domain (other parts from reference TRBV7-9 and TRBJ2-7): DTGVSQNPRHKITKRGQNVTFRCDPISEHNRLYWYRQTLGQGPEFLTYFQNEAQLEKSRLLSDRFSAERPKGSFSTLEIQRTEQGDSAMYLCASSLTASDHYNEQYFGPGTRLTVT.

The chain employs TRBV9 and TRBJ2-2; D uncertain. V lost 0 bases to trimming and J lost 3 bases, with 3 bases between them. CDR1 and CDR2 (germline): SGDLS, YYNGEE. This CDR3 has 13 residues. Here the CDR3 reads CASSVVYTGELFF. The DNA for the CDR3 is TGTGCCAGCAGCGTAGTTTACACCGGGGAGCTGTTTTTT.